This T cell receptor (beta chain) stems from a study of control samples from healthy donors and cancer patients. Using immunoSEQ multiplex PCR, the repertoire was profiled, and TCRdb retains in-frame clones only, with some absent. The sample yields 160,000 or so clones, just over 95% seen once. Per the germline V gene, CDR1 is ENHRY and CDR2 is SYGVKD. V was cut by 2 bases and J by 5 bases, with 27 bases left in between. This CDR3 is built from 19 residues. Sequences were obtained from blood. The receptor was derived from a young woman in good health. The chain couples TRBV10-3 to TRBJ2-5, with D tentatively TRBD2 (7 bases). Here the CDR3 DNA reads TGTGCCATCAGTGAGAGACAGGCGGGAGTAAGCCAGAGGTTGGAGACCCAGTACTTC. The encoded protein is CAISERQAGVSQRLETQYF.